These 24 T cell receptor beta chains were sequenced from one sample in a study of PD-L1 blockade in urothelial cancer. The protocol was immunoSEQ multiplex PCR, while the TCRdb copy is restricted to in-frame clones and leaves out a portion. Among around 120,000 clones listed, about 85% were seen once. This specimen consisted of PBMCs, obtained around atezolizumab (anti-PD-L1) treatment. The receptor set was obtained from a man aged 45-60 years with urothelial cancer.

The chain couples TRBV9 to TRBJ2-3, with D unclear. Germline V gene sequence: CDR1 SGDLS, CDR2 YYNGEE. Trimming shortened V by 3 bases and J by 6 bases, and 11 bases separated the two germline ends. The CDR3 loop spans 13 amino acids. Here the CDR3 reads CASSADSRDTQYF. The CDR3 DNA reads TGTGCCAGCAGCGCCGATAGCCGGGATACGCAGTATTTT.

The chain employs TRBV19 and TRBJ2-7; 7 bases agree with TRBD2. V dropped 0 bases and J dropped 3; count of bases not matched to a gene: 5. There are 15 residues in the CDR3. Germline CDR1 reads LNHDA; CDR2 reads SQIVND (reference sequence). The DNA of the CDR3 is TGTGCCAGTAGTATAGATCGAAGCGGGGTCTACGAGCAGTACTTC. Translating it yields CASSIDRSGVYEQYF.

The J gene is TRBJ2-1, the V gene TRBV6-5; D gene ambiguous. This CDR3 region has 12 residues. V was clipped by 0 bases and J by 6 bases, with 3 bases between them. Per the germline V gene, CDR1 is MNHEY and CDR2 is SVGAGI. This CDR3 is CASSYSGNEQFF. The CDR3 DNA reads TGTGCCAGCAGTTACTCCGGCAATGAGCAGTTCTTC.

This chain connects TRBV28 to TRBJ2-1; 9 bases agree with TRBD2. V trimming: 7 bases; J trimming: 3 bases; junction bases outside the gene matches: 7. The germline CDR1 and CDR2 sequences are MDHEN and SYDVKM. This CDR3 has 15 amino acids. As DNA, the CDR3 is TGTGCCAGCACAAAAGCGGGAGGTAACTACAATGAGCAGTTCTTC. Translating it yields CASTKAGGNYNEQFF.

The rearrangement links TRBV10-3 to TRBJ2-7; D is uncertain. CDR3 length: 10 residues. CDR1 is ENHRY, CDR2 SYGVKD, per germline. V was clipped by 5 bases and J by 4 bases, with 3 bases between them. The CDR3 DNA reads TGTGCCATCAGTCAATACGAGCAGTACTTC. Protein: CAISQYEQYF.

The chain joins TRBV4-1 to TRBJ2-7, with D possibly TRBD1 on 6 matching bases. Trimming removed 0 bases from V and 2 bases from J, with 14 bases in between. The CDR3 is 16 amino acids. The germline gives CDR1 MGHRA, CDR2 YSYEKL. The CDR3 here is CASSQERDTNTYEQYF. In DNA, the CDR3 is TGCGCCAGCAGCCAAGAGAGGGACACGAACACCTACGAGCAGTACTTC.

This chain connects TRBV5-6 to TRBJ2-7; 11 nucleotides line up with TRBD1. After removal of 3 bases from V and 2 bases from J, the junction contained 1 base not matched to a gene. CDR1 SGHDT and CDR2 YYEEEE come from the germline V gene. The CDR3 covers 14 residues. The CDR3 loop is CASSWGQGAYEQYF. The CDR3 DNA sequence: TGTGCCAGCAGCTGGGGACAGGGGGCCTACGAGCAGTACTTC.

This sequence joins TRBV30 and TRBJ2-5; possible D gene TRBD2, 5 bases. The CDR3 contains 13 residues. The germline V and J ends were trimmed by 2 bases and 0 bases, with 7 bases remaining between them. CDR1 is GTSNPN, CDR2 SVGIG, per germline (reference sequence). CDR3 nucleotides: TGTGCCTGGAGTAGGCGGGACCAAGAGACCCAGTACTTC. Translation gives CAWSRRDQETQYF.

The chain couples TRBV5-1 to TRBJ2-6, with 7 bases fitting TRBD2. The CDR3 runs to 17 residues. Germline V CDR1 and CDR2: SGHRS, YFSETQ. Trimming removed 4 bases from V and 0 bases from J; junction bases left unmatched: 7. The CDR3 is CASSPAGVLSGANVLTF. CDR3 bases: TGCGCCAGCAGCCCCGCGGGGGTTCTCTCTGGGGCCAACGTCCTGACTTTC.

The genes are TRBV6-1 and TRBJ2-1; D may be TRBD1 (5 bases). CDR1 is MNHNS, CDR2 SASEGT, per germline. Trimming left V 6 bases short and J 9 bases short, with 9 bases between. The length of the CDR3 is 11 residues. CDR3 nucleotide sequence: TGTGCCAGCAGACAGGTGGGTGAGCAGTTCTTC. This gives the protein CASRQVGEQFF.

The V and J genes are TRBV7-8 and TRBJ2-5; 11 bases are shared with TRBD2. The germline V gene has CDR1 SGHVS and CDR2 FQNEAQ. V lost 5 bases to trimming and J lost 5 bases; unmatched junction nucleotides: 7. The CDR3 length is 15 residues. CDR3 bases: TGTGCCAGCAGCGTTAGCGGGAGGGCCAGGGAGACCCAGTACTTC. Translating it yields CASSVSGRARETQYF.

The chain carries TRBV7-8 and TRBJ2-2; D call uncertain. V was clipped by 6 bases and J by 0 bases, with 5 bases between them. Germline CDR1 SGHVS, CDR2 FQNEAQ. The CDR3 length is 13 residues. Written as DNA, the CDR3 is TGTGCCAGCAGTCCCGCGAACACCGGGGAGCTGTTTTTT. It is translated as CASSPANTGELFF.

The V gene is TRBV7-8, the J gene TRBJ2-2; tentatively, D is TRBD1 (6 bases). The V and J ends lost 5 bases and 6 bases respectively, with 13 bases between them. The CDR3 runs to 14 residues. CDR1 is SGHVS and CDR2 is FQNEAQ in the germline V gene. For the CDR3, the DNA is TGTGCCAGCAGCCTTAAACAGGGTCCCGGGGAGCTGTTTTTT. It specifies CASSLKQGPGELFF.

V gene TRBV4-2 combines with J gene TRBJ2-4; 11 nucleotides line up with TRBD1. V was pared by 1 base and J by 5 bases, with 7 bases of the junction left unmatched. The CDR3 contains 17 residues. CDR1 and CDR2 (germline): LGHNA, YNFKEQ. In nucleotides, the CDR3 is TGTGCCAGCAGCCAAGGGACAGGGGGCCCGCCCCAAAACATTCAGTACTTC. Translated: CASSQGTGGPPQNIQYF.

This clone was observed a single time. J is TRBJ2-1 and V is TRBV7-2; unclear D gene. The CDR3 is made up of 13 amino acids. The V and J ends lost 4 bases and 6 bases respectively, with 10 bases between them. The germline V gene has CDR1 SGHTA and CDR2 FQGNSA. The CDR3 loop reads CASSSRSGNEQFF. CDR3 bases: TGTGCCAGCAGCTCCCGATCAGGCAATGAGCAGTTCTTC.

This chain links TRBV11-2 with TRBJ2-2; 7 bases align to TRBD1. The CDR3 extends over 15 amino acids. CDR1 is SGHAT, CDR2 FQNNGV, per germline. Trimming at V came to 4 bases and at J to 4 bases, leaving 6 bases not matched to a gene. The CDR3 loop reads CASSSTGTATGELFF. CDR3 in DNA: TGTGCCAGCAGCTCGACCGGGACAGCCACCGGGGAGCTGTTTTTT. Together with reference TRBV11-2 and TRBJ2-2, the CDR3 gives the full variable domain: EAGVAQSPRYKIIEKRQSVAFWCNPISGHATLYWYQQILGQGPKLLIQFQNNGVVDDSQLPKDRFSAERLKGVDSTLKIQPAKLEDSAVYLCASSSTGTATGELFFGEGSRLTVL.

This sequence joins TRBV15 and TRBJ2-1; a weak D match, TRBD2 (6 bases). The CDR3 sequence is 15 residues long. Germline V gene data show CDR1 as LNHNV and CDR2 as YYDKDF (reference sequence). Trimming took 3 bases from V and 4 from J, leaving 13 bases between them. CDR3 nucleotide sequence: TGTGCCACCAGCAGTAAGGGAGGAGGATACAATGAGCAGTTCTTC. This translates into CATSSKGGGYNEQFF.

V and J are TRBV10-3 and TRBJ2-7; 8 bases agree with TRBD2. From germline, CDR1 is ENHRY and CDR2 SYGVKD. V was pared by 8 bases and J by 5 bases, with 11 bases of the junction left unmatched. The CDR3 covers 14 residues. CDR3 bases: TGTGCCATCGATCGTACGGCGGGAGGCCACGAGCAGTACTTC. Translating gives CAIDRTAGGHEQYF.

The gene calls are TRBV19 and TRBJ2-7, with D uncertain. The V and J ends lost 6 bases and 1 base respectively, with 7 bases between them. This CDR3 has 12 residues. Looked up from germline, CDR1 is LNHDA and CDR2 is SQIVND (reference sequence). CDR3 DNA: TGTGCCAGTAGCTACGGTTCCTACGAGCAGTACTTC. It specifies CASSYGSYEQYF. The full variable domain, in which reference TRBV19 and TRBJ2-7 provide the parts outside the CDR3, is DGGITQSPKYLFRKEGQNVTLSCEQNLNHDAMYWYRQDPGQGLRLIYYSQIVNDFQKGDIAEGYSVSREKKESFPLTVTSAQKNPTAFYLCASSYGSYEQYFGPGTRLTVT.

The chain employs TRBV28 and TRBJ2-2; 11 nucleotides match TRBD2. The CDR3 runs 15 residues. CDR1 is MDHEN and CDR2 is SYDVKM in the germline V gene. V lost 3 bases, J lost 13 bases, and 10 bases stayed unmatched. This chain's CDR3 is CASSFATSGKTGLFF. In DNA, the CDR3 is TGTGCCAGCAGTTTCGCGACTAGCGGGAAAACGGGGCTGTTTTTT.

The genes are TRBV10-3 and TRBJ2-7, with D perhaps matching TRBD1 (6 bases). Germline CDR1 reads ENHRY; CDR2 reads SYGVKD. This CDR3 is 13 amino acids long. With 5 bases removed from V and 0 bases from J, the gap between germline ends came to 8 bases. The CDR3 is CAISQDSSYEQYF. The CDR3 bases are TGTGCCATCAGTCAGGACAGCTCCTACGAGCAGTACTTC.

This clone was detected a few times. The gene calls are TRBV4-2 and TRBJ2-7, with D possibly being TRBD2 (6 bases). Germline CDR1 LGHNA, CDR2 YNFKEQ. The CDR3 has 16 residues. V lost 0 bases and J 1 base, leaving 13 bases between the germline ends. CDR3 sequence reads: CASSQDARGSSYEQYF. CDR3 DNA: TGTGCCAGCAGCCAAGATGCCCGGGGGTCGTCCTACGAGCAGTACTTC.

V usage is TRBV7-2 and J usage is TRBJ2-7, with 7 bases that match TRBD1. The CDR3 sequence is 13 residues long. Germline loops: CDR1 SGHTA, CDR2 FQGNSA. With 5 bases clipped from V and 3 bases from J, the junction kept 4 bases outside the gene matches. CDR3 nucleotide sequence: TGTGCCAGCAGCACCCGGGACAGCTACGAGCAGTACTTC. This gives the protein CASSTRDSYEQYF. The full variable domain, completed using reference TRBV7-2 and TRBJ2-7, is GAGVSQSPSNKVTEKGKDVELRCDPISGHTALYWYRQSLGQGLEFLIYFQGNSAPDKSGLPSDRFSAERTGGSVSTLTIQRTQQEDSAVYLCASSTRDSYEQYFGPGTRLTVT.

This chain connects TRBV28 to TRBJ1-3, with 8 bases identical to TRBD1. CDR1 and CDR2 (germline): MDHEN, SYDVKM. The junction had 13 bases not matched to a gene; V was cut back by 6 bases and J by 9 bases. The CDR3 is made up of 15 amino acids. The CDR3 reads CASSSGQGFQGTIYF. The CDR3 DNA sequence: TGTGCCAGCAGCTCCGGACAGGGTTTTCAGGGCACCATATATTTT.